This T cell receptor beta chain was captured by sequencing in a study of cytomegalovirus exposure and HLA in healthy donors (dated by TCRdb to the late 2010s). Broadly, across the study: An earlier analysis of several hundred of the donors reported about 290 Gb of sequence data and 117 million unique TCR beta sequences from about 200 million T cells. In a later genetic analysis, genome-wide SNP genotypes for about 60% of the 666 donors were used, and that subset was treated as a discovery cohort. Of the 300 to 500 genotyped donors, 70% to 90% were placed in the genetic ancestry cluster associated with self-reported Caucasian donors. The T cell repertoires of some 700 subjects were profiled by immunosequencing and related to cytomegalovirus serostatus. Typing coverage differed by locus: A, B, C, DRB1 and DQB1 were typed in roughly 620-630 donors, DQA1 in 500 to 550, DPA1 in 606, and DPB1 in 472. To predict cytomegalovirus infection status, the study combined high-throughput TCR immunosequencing, statistical association of individual TCRs with disease status, and machine learning. Because of strong linkage in the cohort, roughly five DR-DQ haplotypes were treated as single units for association and clustering. The study was designed to test whether signatures of past pathogen exposure could be identified by cataloging public T cell receptors. An earlier analysis of fewer than 750 of the donors used high-throughput TCR beta sequencing to judge whether each TCR beta V gene segment behaved as functional or pseudogenic. Along with the approximately 670-subject first cohort, a separate validation cohort of roughly 110 different subjects was used. Donor age, sex, ethnicity and CMV serostatus were collected together with the repertoire data. The later analysis used no new phenotypic data to find candidate immune exposures, relying instead on TCR beta sequences and their occurrence across donors. Among roughly 400 genotyped donors of the cohort, an average of around 240,000 unique TCR beta nucleotide sequences were sequenced per donor, around a sixth of them non-productive. Roughly 290 gigabases of sequencing data and around 88 million unique TCR sequences made up an early release that covered approximately 700 HLA-typed donors. All discovery cohort repertoires had been generated using a single sequencing platform. Both class I and class II loci were covered by HLA typing, at four-digit resolution. To study patterns of TCR occurrence, a later analysis re-analyzed previously published TCR beta repertoires from 700 or so donors and added high-resolution HLA genotyping.

Notes on this clone: The specificity of this receptor is unknown. There are no base qualities to consult, and no much larger clone falls within one base.

Library creation used the immunoSEQ multiplex PCR assay. For the multiplex PCR, a mixture combining 60 forward primers for TCR Vbeta segments and 13 reverse primers for TCR Jbeta segments was used. Amplification of the CDR3 region of rearranged TCR beta genes was performed with a multiplex PCR assay on genomic DNA. Amplified TCR beta libraries were sequenced as 87-base-pair reads on the Illumina HiSeq System. For the original study's pipeline: A later analysis counted 75 million to 100 million unique TCR beta chains across the 550 to 750 repertoires, and around 9.9 million of these chains were shared by at least two donors. Raw reads were error-corrected and collapsed into unique sequences by a nearest-neighbor algorithm in which closely related sequences were merged to remove PCR and sequencing errors. V, D and J gene segments were assigned by aligning CDR3 sequences to IMGT reference sequences. For a sequence to be retained, at least a six-nucleotide match to both a V gene segment and a J gene segment was required. A rearrangement counted as productive if the CDR3 had no stop codons and remained in frame with V and J, and every other rearrangement counted as non-productive. CDR3 was defined by IMGT convention, running from the second conserved V-encoded cysteine to the conserved J-encoded phenylalanine. In an earlier analysis of around 640 of the donors, sequences lacking an unambiguous match to a single V gene segment were excluded. An earlier analysis of a few hundred of the donors classified V segments as functional when productive rearrangements were above 56.7% and as segregating when the standard deviation between donors was above 5%. A statistical classification framework was developed to diagnose cytomegalovirus status using the catalog of TCR beta chain sequences. In a later analysis, TCR nucleotide sequences were compared against IMGT/GENE-DB human TR gene sequences so that V and J genes could be assigned. A later analysis assigned CDR3 sequences and most-parsimonious VDJ recombination scenarios with the TCRdist pipeline. A later analysis defined each TCR beta chain by its CDR3 amino acid sequence plus V-gene family, and excluded reads lacking a unique V-gene family. As a way to deal with suspected cross-contamination and a sequencing artifact, a later analysis dropped approximately 590 nucleotide sequences that were highly shared and had low generation probability. For each public chain, a later analysis derived a clonal expansion index from normalized ranks of inferred template counts within each repertoire. Generation probabilities in a later analysis came from a VDJ recombination model fitted to out-of-frame rearrangements, and those results were checked against IGoR. In a later analysis, TCR-TCR, TCR-HLA and TCR-CMV co-occurrence was scored with hypergeometric tests, and a repertoire-size bias correction was applied to TCR pairs. To estimate false discovery rates, a later analysis permuted the HLA or CMV assignments 20 times. In a later analysis, co-occurring TCRs were grouped with DBSCAN, and TCRdist sequence similarity was added when clustering was performed within HLA-allele-positive subsets. Repertoires with fewer than 30,000 or more than 120,000 public chains, plus five repertoires with anomalous nucleotide sharing, were excluded from co-occurrence clustering. TCRdb provides this immuneACCESS table in a form limited to in-frame rearrangements. Some clones are lacking; in checked studies, under half of them reflect an unresolved V gene, and why the rest are absent is not known. V, J and clone size were drawn from that table, and D and trimming were deduced from the DNA. Recorded for this sample are around 200,000 clones; around three quarters of them occurred a single time. The ten largest clones add up to about 2.5% of the sample.

The cohort comprised approximately 700 healthy bone marrow donors. All cohort members were sampled while nominally healthy, although unrecorded immune exposures were likely present. The donor was CMV seronegative and was included in the group of several hundred seronegative cohort members. A peripheral blood sample was collected from each donor, and TCR beta sequencing was performed on peripheral blood mononuclear cells. Genomic DNA was extracted from the blood cell samples with the Qiagen DNeasy Blood Extraction Kit. What the authors observed across the whole study: Because counts were too low, some 16 rarely observed V segments, including chromosome 9 orphons, were excluded from the earlier analysis of around 640 of the donors. A later analysis found that TCR association rates varied across HLA loci, with DRB1 alleles showing the most associated TCRs and HLA-C alleles the fewest. A later analysis associated 15,000 or so TCR beta sequences with specific HLA alleles at a false discovery rate of 0.05. According to the authors, the approach could potentially be generalized to other disease states and immunological phenotypes. In a later analysis, HLA-associated TCR beta chains were found to be more clonally expanded and to have lower generation probabilities than equally common non-associated chains. In a later genetic analysis, a missense DCLRE1C variant was associated with V-gene and J-gene trimming of TCR beta chains, and the association was replicated in an independent cohort. In an earlier analysis of 500 to 650 of the donors, most TCR beta V segments appeared in productive rearrangements about 90% or about 30% of the time, broadly matching IMGT annotations. This cohort had only TCR beta chains sequenced, and the lack of alpha or paired-chain data limited which features could be detected. A cluster of highly shared sequence variants was judged likely to represent a technical artifact of the sequencing pipeline. The study listed 150 to 200 TCR beta chains as associated with cytomegalovirus. Across donors, most TCR sequences were observed very rarely, whereas some public TCRs were present in many individuals. Sequencing depth was assumed to be roughly uniform across donors in the presence/absence analyses, though that assumption may not hold. In a later analysis, most CMV-associated TCR beta chains were found to appear HLA-restricted, with HLA associations seemingly driven largely by CMV exposure. Because some donors lacked HLA typing at each locus, the association tests relied only on the typed subset. In vitro tests confirmed that a few of the cytomegalovirus-associated TCR beta chains recognize cytomegalovirus antigens. Several of the top co-occurrence clusters appeared to be linked to parvovirus B19, influenza, CMV and Epstein-Barr virus, according to a later analysis. When HLA alleles, especially DR and DQ, strongly co-occurred, attributing TCR associations to individual alleles was difficult. Linkage disequilibrium might explain the correlated functional status among segregating V segments, but an unknown experimental factor could not be excluded. A later genetic analysis reported fewer N-insertions in productive TCRs among donors in an Asian-associated ancestry cluster than the approximately 670-donor mean. A further reported finding was that TCR beta sequences accurately predicted the HLA-A and HLA-B alleles for most subjects in the first cohort. The only immune exposure information available for the cohort was CMV serostatus. Cytomegalovirus status was reported to be diagnosed by the classifier with high specificity and sensitivity in both the original and validation cohorts.

The sequence came from a woman in her 50s in good health and CMV-seronegative. Material: PBMCs.

Read as DNA, the sequence is TGTGCCAGCAGCCCCCCCCTTCCCCCTCCCTACGAGCAGTACTTC. Its protein product is CASSPPLPPPYEQYF. Recombination connected TRBV7-9 to TRBJ2-7; the D gene lacks a confident call. Including the terminal cysteine and phenylalanine, the CDR3 comprises 15 residues. Just the 45-base CDR3 DNA is kept, in frame starting at base 1. Trimming at the junction amounts to 5 bases on V and 2 bases on J, and the germline ends lie 16 bases apart. CDR1 is given as SEHNR and CDR2 as FQNEAQ, both from the germline V gene (reference sequence).